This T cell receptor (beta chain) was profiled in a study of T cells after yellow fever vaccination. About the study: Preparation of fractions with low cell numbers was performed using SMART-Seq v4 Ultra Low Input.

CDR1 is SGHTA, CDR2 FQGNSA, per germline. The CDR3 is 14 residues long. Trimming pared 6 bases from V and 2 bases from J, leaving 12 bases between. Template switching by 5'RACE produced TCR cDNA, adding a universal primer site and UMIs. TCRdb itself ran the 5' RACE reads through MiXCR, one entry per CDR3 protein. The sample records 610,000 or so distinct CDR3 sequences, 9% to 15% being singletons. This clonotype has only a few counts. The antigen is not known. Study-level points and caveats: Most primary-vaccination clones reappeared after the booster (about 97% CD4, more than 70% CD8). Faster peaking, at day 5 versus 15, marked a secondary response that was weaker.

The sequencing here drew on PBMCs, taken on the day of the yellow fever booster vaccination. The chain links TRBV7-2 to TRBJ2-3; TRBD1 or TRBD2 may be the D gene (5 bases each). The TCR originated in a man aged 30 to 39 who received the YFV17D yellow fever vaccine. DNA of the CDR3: TGTGCCAGCAGGCCCGGGACGGCCACAGATACGCAGTATTTT. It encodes CASRPGTATDTQYF.